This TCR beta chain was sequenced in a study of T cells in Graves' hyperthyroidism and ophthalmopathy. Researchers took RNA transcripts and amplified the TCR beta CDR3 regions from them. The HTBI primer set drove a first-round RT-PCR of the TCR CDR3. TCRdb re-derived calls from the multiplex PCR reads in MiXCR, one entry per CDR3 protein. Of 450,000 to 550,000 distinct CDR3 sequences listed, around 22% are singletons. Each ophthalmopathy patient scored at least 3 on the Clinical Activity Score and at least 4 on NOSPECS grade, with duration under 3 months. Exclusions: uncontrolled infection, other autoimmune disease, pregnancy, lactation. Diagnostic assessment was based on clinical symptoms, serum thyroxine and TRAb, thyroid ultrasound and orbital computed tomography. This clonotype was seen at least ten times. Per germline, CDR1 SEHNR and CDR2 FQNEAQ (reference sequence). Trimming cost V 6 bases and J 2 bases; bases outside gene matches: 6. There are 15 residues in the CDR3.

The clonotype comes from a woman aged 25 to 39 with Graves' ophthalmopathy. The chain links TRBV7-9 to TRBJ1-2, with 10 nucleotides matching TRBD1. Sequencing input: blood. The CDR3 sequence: CASRRGQGTNYGYTF. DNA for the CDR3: TGTGCCAGCAGAAGGGGACAGGGGACAAACTATGGCTACACCTTC.